Listed here are 26 T cell receptor beta chains from one sample, sequenced in a study of shared clonotypes between healthy human individuals. Clones were read by immunoSEQ multiplex PCR, and TCRdb kept only the in-frame ones, dropping some. The data contain approximately 500,000 clones, 81% of them seen just once; the ten biggest clones take up 10% to 15%. The sequenced sample consisted of PBMCs. These receptors were taken from a woman aged 40-49 years in good health. Some clones in this sample may be carry-over from other donors' samples.

Turning to this clone: Only one base separates this from a far larger clonotype, so it likely reflects a read error. This sample includes further DNA sequences coding for the same CDR3. V and J are TRBV10-2 and TRBJ2-5; D might be TRBD1 (6 bases). The end of the DNA fits TRBJ2-7 better, so the J call may be wrong. This CDR3 spans 14 amino acids. Germline V CDR1 and CDR2: WSHSY, SAAADI. The CDR3 loop is CASSEAGTTYEQYF. Here the CDR3 DNA reads TGCGCCAGCAGTGAGGCAGGGACAACCTACGAGCAGTACTTC.

This clone was detected ten times or more. The chain couples TRBV28 to TRBJ1-1, with a possible D match to TRBD1 (6 bases). CDR3 length: 12 residues. Per the germline V gene, CDR1 is MDHEN and CDR2 is SYDVKM. The V end was cut by 3 bases, the J end by 7 bases, with 9 bases between. CDR3 loop: CASSFRTDEAFF. CDR3 bases: TGTGCCAGCAGTTTCAGGACAGATGAAGCTTTCTTT.

V usage is TRBV7-2 and J usage is TRBJ2-7; 7 positions match TRBD1. CDR1 and CDR2 from the germline V gene are SGHTA and FQGNSA. The CDR3 length is 14 residues. V trimming: 5 bases; J trimming: 2 bases; junction bases outside the gene matches: 6. CDR3 nucleotide sequence: TGTGCCAGCAGCCTCCGACAGGGTGCCTACGAGCAGTACTTC. Translating gives CASSLRQGAYEQYF.

The V gene is TRBV5-1, the J gene TRBJ2-7, with TRBD2 matching over 12 bases. The germline V gene has CDR1 SGHRS and CDR2 YFSETQ. The CDR3 is made up of 17 amino acids. V dropped 2 bases and J dropped 0; count of bases not matched to a gene: 6. The CDR3 DNA reads as TGCGCCAGCAGCTTCGGGAGGACTAGCGGGGTCTCCTACGAGCAGTACTTC. This gives the protein CASSFGRTSGVSYEQYF. The full variable domain, completed using reference TRBV5-1 and TRBJ2-7, is KAGVTQTPRYLIKTRGQQVTLSCSPISGHRSVSWYQQTPGQGLQFLFEYFSETQRNKGNFPGRFSGRQFSNSRSEMNVSTLELGDSALYLCASSFGRTSGVSYEQYFGPGTRLTVT.

CDR3 loop: CASSLTRTGGGPGTDTQYF. In DNA, the CDR3 is TGTGCCAGCAGCTTAACCCGGACAGGGGGAGGCCCGGGCACAGATACGCAGTATTTT. The chain has TRBV7-9 and TRBJ2-3; 10 bases are shared with TRBD1. Germline CDR1 reads SEHNR; CDR2 reads FQNEAQ (reference sequence). With V trimmed by 2 bases and J by 1 base, 12 bases remained unmatched. CDR3 length equals 19 residues.

The chain carries TRBV6-5 and TRBJ2-5; 13 nucleotides line up with TRBD2. Germline CDR1 MNHEY, CDR2 SVGAGI. The J segment lost 2 bases and the V segment lost 6 bases, leaving 3 bases of the junction unmatched. The CDR3 has 15 amino acids. The CDR3 sequence is CASRRTSGRQETQYF. DNA for the CDR3: TGTGCCAGCAGAAGGACTAGCGGGAGACAAGAGACCCAGTACTTC.

The J gene is TRBJ2-5, the V gene TRBV5-6; D is undetermined. CDR1 is SGHDT and CDR2 is YYEEEE in the germline V gene. The CDR3 is 14 amino acids. With 0 bases removed from V and 5 bases from J, the gap between germline ends came to 11 bases. The CDR3: CASSLAGLQETQYF. CDR3 in DNA: TGTGCCAGCAGCTTGGCTGGGCTACAGGAGACCCAGTACTTC.

V gene TRBV6-5 combines with J gene TRBJ1-3, with D possibly TRBD1 on 6 matching bases. V lost 5 bases and J lost 0, with 11 bases in between. Germline V gives CDR1 MNHEY, CDR2 SVGAGI. The CDR3 is 15 amino acids. CDR3 nucleotides: TGTGCCAGCAGTGCAGGGGTCTCCTCTGGAAACACCATATATTTT. Amino acid sequence: CASSAGVSSGNTIYF.

This clone has ten or more counts. V gene TRBV9 combines with J gene TRBJ1-5; possible D gene TRBD1, 5 bases. Germline CDR1 is SGDLS and CDR2 is YYNGEE. The CDR3 contains 14 residues. V was pared by 4 bases and J by 8 bases, with 16 bases between. CDR3 nucleotide sequence: TGTGCCAGCAGCCCCGGGGGGGGGTCGGAGCCCCAGCATTTT. It specifies CASSPGGGSEPQHF.

The V call is TRBV14, the J call TRBJ2-7, with 13 bases fitting TRBD2. J gave up 7 bases and V 4 bases, and 7 bases lay outside the gene matches. This CDR3 is built from 15 residues. In germline, CDR1 is SGHDN, CDR2 FVKESK. The CDR3 DNA is TGTGCCAGCAGCCTGGGACTAGCGGGATCGGGAGAGCAGTACTTC. Protein: CASSLGLAGSGEQYF.

The gene calls are TRBV7-9 and TRBJ2-7; D uncertain. Trimming pared 5 bases from V and 3 bases from J, leaving 20 bases between. There are 16 residues in the CDR3. The germline CDR1 and CDR2 sequences are SEHNR and FQNEAQ (reference sequence). CDR3 coding DNA: TGTGCCAGCAGCACCATTAAGTCCCGGAACTACTACGAGCAGTACTTC. Translated, it gives CASSTIKSRNYYEQYF.

A note on this clone: A far larger clone is a single base away, which makes a read error likely. Other DNA sequences from this sample encode an identical CDR3 as well. This chain uses TRBV29-1 with TRBJ2-1, with 12 bases fitting TRBD1. This CDR3 region has 13 residues. CDR1 is SQVTM and CDR2 is ANQGSEA in the germline V gene. CDR3 residues: CSVAGTGGGEQFF. The CDR3 nucleotides are TGTAGCGTAGCCGGGACAGGGGGCGGTGAGCAGTTCTTC.

In this sample, this clone turned up a few times. The genes are TRBV4-3 and TRBJ1-5; 9 bases are a match to TRBD1. This CDR3 has 16 amino acids. The J segment lost 0 bases and the V segment lost 4 bases, leaving 4 bases of the junction unmatched. Per the germline V gene, CDR1 is LGHNA and CDR2 is YSLEER. The DNA for the CDR3 is TGCGCCAGCAGCCCTGGGACAGGGTATAGCAATCAGCCCCAGCATTTT. The encoded protein is CASSPGTGYSNQPQHF.

The V call is TRBV27, the J call TRBJ2-7; no clear D. The CDR3 totals 13 residues. The ends were cut back, 1 base at V and 2 bases at J, with 6 bases in the middle. Germline V lookup: CDR1 MNHEY, CDR2 SMNVEV (reference sequence). CDR3 coding DNA: TGTGCCAGCAGTTTATTTGTGACCTACGAGCAGTACTTC. Residues: CASSLFVTYEQYF.

Worth noting for this clone: A far larger clone is one nucleotide away, so this likely arose from a read error. Other nucleotide sequences from this sample produce the same CDR3. This chain links TRBV28 with TRBJ2-2, with D possibly being TRBD1 or TRBD2 (6 bases each). Germline V gene data show CDR1 as MDHEN and CDR2 as SYDVKM. The CDR3 covers 15 residues. With 9 bases removed from V and 3 bases from J, the gap between germline ends came to 17 bases. The CDR3 is CASSRRDTDTGELFF. As DNA, the CDR3 is TGTGCCAGTAGTAGGAGGGACACCGACACCGGGGAGCTGTTTTTT.

This clone occurred once. This chain joins TRBV27 and TRBJ2-7; maybe TRBD1 (5 bases). The CDR3 length is 12 residues. V was cut by 5 bases and J by 6 bases, with 11 bases left in between. Germline CDR1 is MNHEY and CDR2 is SMNVEV (reference sequence). The CDR3 reads CASSTQVGEQYF. CDR3 bases: TGTGCCAGCAGTACACAGGTCGGCGAGCAGTACTTC.

This clone was counted once. With only one base between it and a far larger clone, this is likely a read error. The sample contains more than one DNA sequence encoding this CDR3. The chain is built from TRBV5-8 and TRBJ1-5; no definite D call. Germline CDR1 reads SGHTS; CDR2 reads YDEGEE. The CDR3 spans 15 residues. Trimming pared 1 base from V and 2 bases from J, leaving 10 bases between. Here the CDR3 DNA reads TGTGCCAGCAGCTTGAGTCGAGGTGGCAATCAGCCCCAGCATTTT. Translation: CASSLSRGGNQPQHF.

This chain connects TRBV9 to TRBJ2-2; D remains unclear. CDR1 and CDR2 from the germline V gene are SGDLS and YYNGEE. V dropped 0 bases and J dropped 3 bases, with 9 bases sitting between them. The length of the CDR3 is 15 residues. The CDR3 nucleotides are TGTGCCAGCAGCGTAGGGGTCGAGGACACCGGGGAGCTGTTTTTT. Protein: CASSVGVEDTGELFF.

The gene calls are TRBV27 and TRBJ1-6; D is possibly TRBD1 (5 bases). Germline V gene data show CDR1 as MNHEY and CDR2 as SMNVEV (reference sequence). There are 18 residues in the CDR3. V dropped 6 bases and J dropped 7 bases, with 25 bases sitting between them. CDR3 sequence (DNA): TGTGCCAGCAGCCCCGGTGGGGGAACCCCGGTTTGGAATTCACCCCTCCACTTT. The encoded protein is CASSPGGGTPVWNSPLHF.

The genes are TRBV2 and TRBJ2-5, with TRBD1 identical over 8 bases. This CDR3 has 16 amino acids. Germline-derived CDR1 and CDR2 are SNHLY and FYNNEI. The V segment lost 7 bases and the J segment 0 bases; nucleotides outside the gene matches: 10. The CDR3 loop is CASTPQGAGYQETQYF. The CDR3 nucleotides read TGTGCCAGCACCCCTCAGGGGGCAGGGTACCAAGAGACCCAGTACTTC.

In regard to this clone: With a much larger clone just one base away, this may be a read error. The chain recombines TRBV28 with TRBJ2-7; 8 bases line up with TRBD1. Per germline, CDR1 MDHEN and CDR2 SYDVKM. V shed 3 bases, J shed 2 bases, and the junction held 3 bases outside the gene matches. The CDR3 totals 14 residues. The CDR3 nucleotides are TGTGCCAGCAGTTTCGTGACAGGGGCCTACGAGCAGTACTTC. Translation: CASSFVTGAYEQYF.

There are a few counts of this clone. V usage is TRBV4-1 and J usage is TRBJ2-3; a possible D gene is TRBD1 (6 bases). The CDR3 spans 16 residues. Germline CDR1 MGHRA, CDR2 YSYEKL. Trimming took off 0 bases at V and 4 bases at J, with 14 bases between the two ends. The CDR3 bases are TGCGCCAGCAGCCAAGAATTGCAGGGGTACGCAGATACGCAGTATTTT. This gives the protein CASSQELQGYADTQYF.

This sequence joins TRBV5-1 and TRBJ1-1; no definite D call. The CDR3 totals 15 residues. The V end was cut by 0 bases, the J end by 1 base, with 10 bases between. The germline V gene has CDR1 SGHRS and CDR2 YFSETQ. CDR3 protein: CASSLDPYGNTEAFF. The CDR3 region has the DNA TGCGCCAGCAGCTTGGATCCCTACGGGAACACTGAAGCTTTCTTT.

The gene calls are TRBV19 and TRBJ2-4; D unclear. V was pared by 3 bases and J by 12 bases, with 9 bases between. This CDR3 is 11 amino acids long. In germline, CDR1 is LNHDA, CDR2 SQIVND (reference sequence). The CDR3 reads CASSIMGTQYF. As DNA, the CDR3 is TGTGCCAGTAGTATCATGGGCACTCAGTACTTC.

This sequence joins TRBV7-9 and TRBJ1-2; D is unresolved. V was clipped by 5 bases and J by 2 bases, with 12 bases between them. Germline V CDR1 and CDR2: SEHNR, FQNEAQ (reference sequence). The CDR3 runs 14 residues. The CDR3 here is CASSPAWQNYGYTF. The DNA for the CDR3 is TGTGCCAGCAGCCCCGCCTGGCAGAACTATGGCTACACCTTC.

Regarding this clone: It is likely a read error: a sequence one base away is far more abundant. This chain links TRBV5-6 with TRBJ1-3; possibly TRBD1 for D (5 bases). Germline assignment: CDR1 SGHDT and CDR2 YYEEEE. CDR3 length: 16 residues. The CDR3 region has the DNA TGTGCCAGCAGCTTGGTGGGGGGAATCTCAGGAAACACCGTATATTTT. The encoded protein is CASSLVGGISGNTVYF.